The subject of this entry is one T cell receptor beta chain. Its antigen is not identified. The time point denotes: pre-sensitization, week 0. Treatment noted: therapeutic diphenylcyclopropenone sensitization with weekly scalp DPC. Blood sampling occurred before each patch-test application. The sample is drawn from a study of human T cells and chemical hapten exposure. Study in general: 2% DPC applied to a 2 cm by 2 cm arm area sensitized donors. Study findings and constraints: As the donors had alopecia, their immune response may differ from healthy people's.

TCRdb independently ran MiXCR on the RACE reads; one entry per CDR3 protein. The sample contains more than 250,000 distinct CDR3 sequences, just under 8% of which appear only once. The V end lost 3 bases, the J end lost 3 bases, and 6 bases lay between the germline ends. The germline V gene has CDR1 MGHRA and CDR2 YSYEKL. The CDR3 sequence is 12 residues long. The clonotype was recovered from a man between 18 and 29 years old with alopecia areata. Some clones in this sample may be carry-over from other donors' samples. The rearrangement links TRBV4-1 to TRBJ2-7; no clear D gene. The sequencing used whole blood, collected in connection with sensitization to the hapten diphenylcyclopropenone (DPC). The CDR3 sequence: CASSHNRYEQYF. CDR3 DNA: TGCGCCAGCAGCCACAACCGCTACGAGCAGTACTTC.